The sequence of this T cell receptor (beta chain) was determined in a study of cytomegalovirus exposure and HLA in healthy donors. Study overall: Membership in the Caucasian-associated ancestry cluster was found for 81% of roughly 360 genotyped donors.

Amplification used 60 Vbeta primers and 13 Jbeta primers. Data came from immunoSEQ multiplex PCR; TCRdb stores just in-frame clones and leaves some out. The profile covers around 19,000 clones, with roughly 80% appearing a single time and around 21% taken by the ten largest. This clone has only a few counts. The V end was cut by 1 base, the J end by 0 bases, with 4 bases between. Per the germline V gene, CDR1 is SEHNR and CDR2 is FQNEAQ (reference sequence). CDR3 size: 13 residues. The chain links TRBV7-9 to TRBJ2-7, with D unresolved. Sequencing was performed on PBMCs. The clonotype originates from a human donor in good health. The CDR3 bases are TGTGCCAGCAGCTTAGTTAGCTCCTACGAGCAGTACTTC. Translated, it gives CASSLVSSYEQYF.